The 29 T cell receptor beta chains below all came from one sample that was sequenced in a study of beta chain features in type 1 diabetes. Study results and caveats: Moderate but significant shortening of TCRB CDR3s was recorded in all four CD4+ subsets from Type 1 diabetes patients.

These receptors lack a known antigen. Expressed TCRB transcripts were sequenced because the isolated RNA had all been reverse transcribed beforehand. The assay was immunoSEQ multiplex PCR, and TCRdb's table has in-frame clones only and misses some. Among 95,000 to 150,000 clones listed, 17% were seen once. The specimen was central memory CD4+ T cells from blood. Every receptor here comes from a man aged 18-30 years with type 1 diabetes.

This clone turned up a few times. The CDR3 DNA follows: TGCGCCAGCAGCCAAGGGGTTAGCGGTCAAGAGACCCAGTACTTC. It is translated as CASSQGVSGQETQYF. The J gene is TRBJ2-5, the V gene TRBV4-1; D is perhaps TRBD2 (6 bases). The CDR3 runs 15 residues. The germline CDR1 and CDR2 sequences are MGHRA and YSYEKL. The V end lost 1 base, the J end lost 2 bases, and 11 bases lay between the germline ends.

This chain links TRBV27 with TRBJ1-6; 8 positions agree with TRBD1. The CDR3 covers 17 residues. In germline, CDR1 is MNHEY, CDR2 SMNVEV (reference sequence). V lost 4 bases to trimming and J lost 3 bases; unmatched junction nucleotides: 8. The CDR3: CASSSGQGDDYNSPLHF. CDR3 sequence (DNA): TGTGCCAGCAGTTCCGGACAGGGAGACGACTATAATTCACCCCTCCACTTT.

This clone has a handful of counts. The chain links TRBV2 to TRBJ2-3; D may match TRBD1 or TRBD2 (5 bases each). V was pared by 7 bases and J by 2 bases, with 13 bases between. The CDR3 extends over 14 amino acids. Germline values: CDR1 SNHLY, CDR2 FYNNEI. CDR3 amino acids: CASTLSGTTDTQYF. Here the CDR3 DNA reads TGTGCCAGCACCCTCTCAGGGACCACAGATACGCAGTATTTT.

This clone was detected only a few times. The chain is built from TRBV4-1 and TRBJ1-2, with 10 bases fitting TRBD1. CDR1 MGHRA and CDR2 YSYEKL come from the germline V gene. CDR3 length: 17 amino acids. With V trimmed by 3 bases and J by 1 base, 8 bases remained unmatched. The CDR3 sequence: CASSHPFDRGLNYGYTF. Written as DNA, the CDR3 is TGCGCCAGCAGCCATCCCTTCGACAGGGGGCTTAACTATGGCTACACCTTC.

In this sample, this clone turned up a few times. The rearrangement uses TRBV5-1 and TRBJ1-1; no clear D gene. The CDR3 runs to 13 residues. V was clipped by 1 base and J by 1 base, with 5 bases between them. CDR1 is SGHRS, CDR2 YFSETQ, per germline. The CDR3 spells CASSLYTNTEAFF. In DNA, the CDR3 is TGCGCCAGCAGCTTGTATACGAACACTGAAGCTTTCTTT.

The chain combines TRBV4-1 with TRBJ2-3; TRBD1 matches 11 bases. Trimming at V came to 4 bases and at J to 5 bases, leaving 8 bases not matched to a gene. Germline CDR1 MGHRA, CDR2 YSYEKL. This CDR3 is built from 16 residues. The CDR3 sequence is CASSLGQGALRDTQYF. For the CDR3, the DNA is TGCGCCAGCAGCCTCGGACAGGGGGCTTTAAGAGATACGCAGTATTTT.

The V and J genes are TRBV18 and TRBJ2-1; D tentatively reads TRBD1 or TRBD2 (5 bases each). The germline V and J ends were trimmed by 3 bases and 7 bases, with 10 bases remaining between them. The CDR3 consists of 13 residues. CDR1 and CDR2 from the germline V gene are KGHSH and LQKENI. CDR3 protein: CASSPGTENEQFF. CDR3 nucleotides: TGTGCCAGCTCACCCGGGACCGAAAATGAGCAGTTCTTC. Full variable domain (remainder filled in from reference TRBV18 and TRBJ2-1): NAGVMQNPRHLVRRRGQEARLRCSPMKGHSHVYWYRQLPEEGLKFMVYLQKENIIDESGMPKERFSAEFPKEGPSILRIQQVVRGDSAAYFCASSPGTENEQFFGPGTRLTVL.

The chain joins TRBV7-2 to TRBJ2-2; 7 bases map to TRBD2. CDR1 and CDR2 (germline): SGHTA, FQGNSA. Unmatched junction bases numbered 3, after V lost 7 bases and J lost 4 bases. CDR3 length: 13 amino acids. CDR3 loop: CASKTSFTGELFF. As DNA, the CDR3 is TGTGCCAGCAAGACTAGCTTCACCGGGGAGCTGTTTTTT.

On this clone: This same CDR3 is encoded by further DNA sequences in the sample. The chain carries TRBV9 and TRBJ1-1, with D possibly being TRBD1 (5 bases). This CDR3 has 14 residues. From germline, CDR1 is SGDLS and CDR2 YYNGEE. V lost 0 bases and J 0 bases, leaving 6 bases between the germline ends. DNA for the CDR3: TGTGCCAGCAGCGTAGGACAGATGAACACTGAAGCTTTCTTT. It yields the protein CASSVGQMNTEAFF.

This clone has just a few counts. The chain carries TRBV10-3 and TRBJ1-5, with unresolved D. CDR3 size: 17 residues. Trimming shortened V by 0 bases and J by 0 bases, and 12 bases separated the two germline ends. CDR1 is ENHRY and CDR2 is SYGVKD in the germline V gene. The CDR3, as DNA: TGTGCCATCAGTGAGTCCTTCGAGGGAGGTAGCAATCAGCCCCAGCATTTT. This encodes CAISESFEGGSNQPQHF.

The chain employs TRBV20-1 and TRBJ1-4; tentative D call: TRBD1 (5 bases). Germline lookup yields CDR1 DFQATT and CDR2 SNEGSKA (reference sequence). CDR3 length: 11 amino acids. Trimming removed 3 bases from V and 8 bases from J, with 7 bases in between. The CDR3 sequence: CSASRGEKLFF. The CDR3 DNA sequence: TGCAGTGCTAGTCGGGGGGAAAAACTGTTTTTT.

The chain is built from TRBV7-9 and TRBJ1-4, with D possibly matching TRBD1 (6 bases). This CDR3 spans 15 amino acids. Trimming left V 4 bases short and J 8 bases short, with 17 bases between. Germline V gives CDR1 SEHNR, CDR2 FQNEAQ (reference sequence). CDR3 DNA sequence: TGTGCCAGCAGCTCGGGCCAGGGGAATTCCGAAAAACTGTTTTTT. Its translation is CASSSGQGNSEKLFF.

This clone counts as medium-sized (0.01 to 0.1%). The chain has TRBV2 and TRBJ2-5; D unclear. The CDR3 consists of 13 residues. The germline CDR1 and CDR2 sequences are SNHLY and FYNNEI. V was shortened by 7 bases and J by 2 bases, with 11 bases between the two germline ends. In DNA, the CDR3 is TGTGCCAGCAAACAGTCCCTTCAAGAGACCCAGTACTTC. Protein product: CASKQSLQETQYF.

This clone was observed a handful of times. In DNA, the CDR3 is TGCGCCAGCAGCCAACCTCGAGCGGGGGGCACAGATACGCAGTATTTT. The encoded protein is CASSQPRAGGTDTQYF. The chain recombines TRBV4-3 with TRBJ2-3; TRBD2 matches 8 bases. The CDR3 loop spans 16 amino acids. The junction had 5 bases not matched to a gene; V was cut back by 2 bases and J by 1 base. Germline V lookup: CDR1 LGHNA, CDR2 YSLEER.

This sequence joins TRBV4-3 and TRBJ2-7, with 9 bases matching TRBD2. Unmatched junction bases numbered 10, after V lost 0 bases and J lost 1 base. The CDR3 spans 18 residues. CDR1 is LGHNA and CDR2 is YSLEER in the germline V gene. CDR3 amino acids: CASSQDVGLAGTSYEQYF. For the CDR3, the DNA is TGCGCCAGCAGCCAAGATGTAGGGCTAGCGGGGACTTCCTACGAGCAGTACTTC.

This chain joins TRBV9 and TRBJ2-3; a possible D gene is TRBD2 (5 bases). V dropped 9 bases and J dropped 2 bases, with 10 bases sitting between them. Per germline, CDR1 SGDLS and CDR2 YYNGEE. The CDR3 spans 12 residues. CDR3 DNA sequence: TGTGCCATTTCGGGGTACACAGATACGCAGTATTTT. Translating gives CAISGYTDTQYF.

The J gene is TRBJ1-1, the V gene TRBV5-4, with D unclear. The V gene lost 1 base and the J gene lost 2 bases, with 6 bases spanning the gap. Germline V gives CDR1 SGHNT, CDR2 YYREEE (reference sequence). The CDR3 consists of 13 residues. The CDR3 region has the DNA TGTGCCAGCAGCTTGATCCTCAACACTGAAGCTTTCTTT. Translating gives CASSLILNTEAFF. Full variable domain (missing parts from reference TRBV5-4 and TRBJ1-1): ETGVTQSPTHLIKTRGQQVTLRCSSQSGHNTVSWYQQALGQGPQFIFQYYREEENGRGNFPPRFSGLQFPNYSSELNVNALELDDSALYLCASSLILNTEAFFGQGTRLTVV.

The V gene is TRBV29-1, the J gene TRBJ2-7; D unclear. The CDR3 extends over 12 amino acids. The V end lost 1 base, the J end lost 2 bases, and 6 bases lay between the germline ends. The germline gives CDR1 SQVTM, CDR2 ANQGSEA. CDR3 residues: CSVEGQTYEQYF. The CDR3 bases are TGCAGCGTTGAAGGGCAGACCTACGAGCAGTACTTC.

This rearrangement joins TRBV30 to TRBJ2-3; weak D call: TRBD1 (6 bases). CDR3 length equals 13 residues. With 2 bases removed from V and 4 bases from J, the gap between germline ends came to 10 bases. In germline, CDR1 is GTSNPN, CDR2 SVGIG (reference sequence). The CDR3 DNA reads as TGTGCCTGGAGTTTCCCAGGGGCAGATACGCAGTATTTT. This translates into CAWSFPGADTQYF.

The chain combines TRBV29-1 with TRBJ2-3, with 12 bases fitting TRBD1. Germline V gene sequence: CDR1 SQVTM, CDR2 ANQGSEA. With V trimmed by 6 bases and J by 2 bases, 9 bases remained unmatched. The CDR3 spans 16 residues. This chain's CDR3 is CSVSTGTGGVTDTQYF. The DNA of the CDR3 is TGCAGCGTCTCGACCGGGACAGGGGGCGTCACAGATACGCAGTATTTT.

Only a few counts were recorded for this clone. The chain uses TRBV30 and TRBJ2-3, with TRBD1 matching over 9 bases. Germline loops: CDR1 GTSNPN, CDR2 SVGIG (reference sequence). J lost 9 bases, V lost 1 base, and 2 bases had no gene match. The CDR3 runs 12 residues. In DNA, the CDR3 is TGTGCCTGGAGTGGACAGGGGGAAACGCAGTATTTT. Protein product: CAWSGQGETQYF. Combining the CDR3 with reference TRBV30 and TRBJ2-3 gives the whole variable domain SQTIHQWPATLVQPVGSPLSLECTVEGTSNPNLYWYRQAAGRGLQLLFYSVGIGQISSEVPQNLSASRPQDRQFILSSKKLLLSDSGFYLCAWSGQGETQYFGPGTRLTVL.

This chain connects TRBV18 to TRBJ2-1, with a possible D match to TRBD1 (5 bases). Trimming stripped 0 bases from V and 4 bases from J, with 7 bases between. Germline V lookup: CDR1 KGHSH, CDR2 LQKENI. This CDR3 has 14 amino acids. DNA for the CDR3: TGTGCCAGCTCACCACCGGGGCAGTACAATGAGCAGTTCTTC. Protein: CASSPPGQYNEQFF. The entire variable domain, with the rest obtained from reference TRBV18 and TRBJ2-1, is as follows: NAGVMQNPRHLVRRRGQEARLRCSPMKGHSHVYWYRQLPEEGLKFMVYLQKENIIDESGMPKERFSAEFPKEGPSILRIQQVVRGDSAAYFCASSPPGQYNEQFFGPGTRLTVL.

In its sample, this clone was seen a few times. CDR3 amino acids: CAWSVSGPGYTF. The CDR3 DNA is TGTGCCTGGAGTGTTAGTGGGCCGGGCTACACCTTC. V is TRBV30 and J is TRBJ1-2; no clear D gene. V lost 0 bases, J lost 8 bases, and 10 bases lay in between. The CDR3 extends over 12 amino acids. Germline-derived CDR1 and CDR2 are GTSNPN and SVGIG (reference sequence).

This clone was counted only a few times. The V gene is TRBV2, the J gene TRBJ2-3, with D tentatively TRBD1 (5 bases). Trimming left V 7 bases short and J 1 base short, with 21 bases between. This CDR3 region has 17 residues. The germline V gene has CDR1 SNHLY and CDR2 FYNNEI. The CDR3 DNA sequence: TGTGCCAGCACCCAAACTGCTGGCAGGGTTCGCACAGATACGCAGTATTTT. This codes for CASTQTAGRVRTDTQYF.

There are a few counts of this clone. The J gene is TRBJ2-7, the V gene TRBV30; the D is unclear. The length of the CDR3 is 14 residues. Trimming removed 5 bases from V and 0 bases from J, with 14 bases in between. Germline assignment: CDR1 GTSNPN and CDR2 SVGIG (reference sequence). CDR3 protein: CAWSDGRSSYEQYF. The CDR3 DNA sequence: TGTGCCTGGTCTGATGGACGTAGCTCCTACGAGCAGTACTTC.

The chain combines TRBV7-2 with TRBJ2-1; D possibly corresponds to TRBD1 (5 bases). CDR3 length: 15 residues. Germline-derived CDR1 and CDR2 are SGHTA and FQGNSA. The V end was cut by 4 bases, the J end by 2 bases, with 12 bases between. The chain's CDR3 is CASSSHQDTYNEQFF. CDR3 bases: TGTGCCAGCAGCTCACATCAGGACACCTACAATGAGCAGTTCTTC.

This clone was detected ten times or more. Other DNA sequences from this sample encode an identical CDR3 as well. The chain links TRBV2 to TRBJ1-2; no clear D. With 7 bases removed from V and 0 bases from J, the gap between germline ends came to 9 bases. The length of the CDR3 is 13 residues. In germline, CDR1 is SNHLY, CDR2 FYNNEI. CDR3 residues: CASIFTANYGYTF. CDR3 nucleotides: TGTGCCAGCATATTTACAGCTAACTATGGCTACACCTTC.

This clone was found a few times. This chain joins TRBV29-1 and TRBJ2-7; 11 bases agree with TRBD1. The J segment lost 6 bases and the V segment lost 6 bases, leaving 7 bases of the junction unmatched. Germline loops: CDR1 SQVTM, CDR2 ANQGSEA. The CDR3 spans 13 residues. The CDR3 spells CSVSIGQGAEQYF. CDR3 nucleotide sequence: TGCAGCGTATCCATCGGACAGGGGGCCGAGCAGTACTTC.

With regard to this clone: This sample includes further DNA sequences coding for the same CDR3. This chain links TRBV29-1 with TRBJ2-7; 10 bases align to TRBD1. Trimming removed 5 bases from V and 5 bases from J; junction bases left unmatched: 6. This CDR3 contains 13 residues. Germline CDR1 and CDR2: SQVTM and ANQGSEA. The CDR3 loop reads CSVSGTGVHEQYF. The CDR3 region has the DNA TGCAGCGTTTCCGGGACAGGGGTCCACGAGCAGTACTTC.